The clone carrying this T cell receptor beta chain was found once. The data are from a study of blood T cell repertoires in COVID-19. Overall study: COVID-19 samples from acute and convalescent phases originated in the United States, Italy and Spain. PBMCs, B-cell-depleted T cells, or T cells provided the cDNA or gDNA that made up the material.

In the source study's methods: Reference gene primer amplification gave estimated nucleated cell counts. Measured with immunoSEQ multiplex PCR; TCRdb has only the in-frame clones, and not every one. V, J and clone size reflect that table, while D and trimming were determined from the DNA. The profile shows about 250,000 clones, approximately 84% of them singletons. The CDR3 covers 13 residues. The rearrangement joins TRBV21-1 to TRBJ2-5; no check of the table's D call, TRBD1, against the DNA was made. TRBV21-1 is a pseudogene. Sequenced: peripheral blood. This TCR was recovered from a man aged 50-60 years with active or convalescent COVID-19. Here the CDR3 DNA reads TGTGCCAGCAGTGACAGGGGTTGGGAGACCCAGTACTTC. Translated: CASSDRGWETQYF.